The next 27 T cell receptor beta chains were all read from a single sample in a study of blood T cells in healthy people across ages. Primers used in a second PCR of roughly 7 to 12 cycles were a sample-barcoded 5' primer and a J-beta primer mix. From the 5' RACE reads, TCRdb called clonotypes with MiXCR, one entry per CDR3 protein. The repertoire holds about 320,000 distinct CDR3 sequences, with around 30% as singletons. Sequenced: blood. These receptors were collected from a woman between 70 and 85 years old in good health.

This clonotype was counted a few times. The chain employs TRBV28 and TRBJ2-7, with D perhaps TRBD1 (6 bases). The CDR3 totals 11 residues. In germline, CDR1 is MDHEN, CDR2 SYDVKM. V lost 6 bases and J 12 bases, leaving 15 bases between the germline ends. CDR3 loop: CASRQGPSMYF. CDR3 in DNA: TGTGCCAGCAGGCAGGGGCCCTCTATGTACTTC.

This clonotype was counted only a few times. The rearrangement links TRBV10-3 to TRBJ2-1; the D gene is possibly TRBD2 (5 bases). Germline V CDR1 and CDR2: ENHRY, SYGVKD. Between the trimmed V and J ends, which lost 4 bases and 0 bases, there was a span of 25 bases. The CDR3 extends over 20 amino acids. The chain's CDR3 is CAISARGGAAVKSSYNEQFF. CDR3 nucleotide sequence: TGTGCCATCAGTGCCCGGGGTGGAGCAGCGGTAAAAAGCTCCTACAATGAGCAGTTCTTC.

This clonotype was counted a single time. The V gene is TRBV7-3, the J gene TRBJ2-5; no definite D call. The CDR3 sequence is 13 residues long. Trimming removed 2 bases at V and 0 bases at J, with 4 bases between. Germline CDR1 is SGHTA and CDR2 is FQGTGA. CDR3 coding DNA: TGTGCCAGCAGCTTATCTAACCAAGAGACCCAGTACTTC. It yields the protein CASSLSNQETQYF.

Of note for this clonotype: This may be a read error: a much more frequent sequence differs by one nucleotide. The chain is built from TRBV10-3 and TRBJ2-1, with TRBD2 identical over 8 bases. Germline CDR1 and CDR2: ENHRY and SYGVKD. This CDR3 comprises 16 residues. The trim removed 8 bases at V and 1 base at J, leaving 10 bases unmatched. The CDR3 is CAIGGTRAGSYNEQFF. The DNA for the CDR3 is TGTGCCATCGGGGGGACTAGGGCTGGATCCTACAATGAGCAGTTCTTC.

This clonotype showed up just a few times. V and J are TRBV4-2 and TRBJ2-1; D possibly corresponds to TRBD2 (6 bases). The CDR3 covers 16 residues. Germline CDR1 LGHNA, CDR2 YNFKEQ. V lost 5 bases to trimming and J lost 4 bases, with 18 bases between them. The CDR3 coding sequence is TGTGCCAGCAGCGCGGAGGCAGGAGGGCGATACAATGAGCAGTTCTTC. Translating gives CASSAEAGGRYNEQFF.

This rearrangement joins TRBV20-1 to TRBJ2-7, with 11 bases fitting TRBD2. CDR3 length: 15 residues. In germline, CDR1 is DFQATT, CDR2 SNEGSKA (reference sequence). V was clipped by 6 bases and J by 2 bases; unmatched bases: 9. CDR3 sequence (DNA): TGCAGTGCAATCATAGCGGGAGGGTCCCCCTACGAGCAGTACTTC. Amino acids: CSAIIAGGSPYEQYF.

The V call is TRBV3-1, the J call TRBJ2-5; 10 bases match TRBD1. Trimming cost V 1 base and J 7 bases; bases outside gene matches: 9. The CDR3 is made up of 16 amino acids. CDR1 and CDR2 from the germline V gene are LGHDT and YNNKEL (reference sequence). The DNA for the CDR3 is TGTGCCAGCAGCCAAGGGACAGGGGGTTTGGGGGCGACCCAGTACTTC. Translated, it gives CASSQGTGGLGATQYF.

This clonotype is categorized as medium-sized. J is TRBJ2-1 and V is TRBV5-5; 9 nucleotides match TRBD2. The CDR3 spans 16 residues. CDR1 and CDR2 (germline): SGHKS, YYEKEE (reference sequence). The V gene end was trimmed by 6 bases and the J gene end by 6 bases; junction bases not matched to a gene: 13. This CDR3 is CASTSGRLAGSNEQFF. CDR3 bases: TGTGCCAGCACCTCGGGGAGGCTAGCGGGGAGCAATGAGCAGTTCTTC.

V gene TRBV2 combines with J gene TRBJ2-7; D may correspond to TRBD1 or TRBD2 (5 bases each). The CDR3 spans 14 residues. The germline CDR1 and CDR2 sequences are SNHLY and FYNNEI. Trimming removed 6 bases at V and 3 bases at J, with 15 bases between. CDR3 amino acids: CASRMGETNYEQYF. DNA for the CDR3: TGTGCCAGCAGGATGGGGGAGACGAACTACGAGCAGTACTTC.

This clonotype was observed a few times. V usage is TRBV5-1 and J usage is TRBJ2-4; the D gene is possibly TRBD1 (6 bases). There are 16 residues in the CDR3. Looked up from germline, CDR1 is SGHRS and CDR2 is YFSETQ. V lost 4 bases to trimming and J lost 5 bases, with 19 bases between them. CDR3 sequence reads: CASSPNREFPQNIQYF. The CDR3 DNA follows: TGCGCCAGCAGCCCAAACAGGGAGTTTCCCCAAAACATTCAGTACTTC.

This chain links TRBV20-1 with TRBJ2-3; the D is unclear. From germline, CDR1 is DFQATT and CDR2 SNEGSKA (reference sequence). V lost 0 bases, J lost 4 bases, and 14 bases lay in between. This CDR3 region has 15 residues. CDR3 coding DNA: TGCAGTGCTAGAGAAGGAGCGCCCCCCCCAGATACGCAGTATTTT. This gives the protein CSAREGAPPPDTQYF.

The chain uses TRBV6-4 and TRBJ2-5; tentatively, D is TRBD2 (6 bases). Germline V gives CDR1 MRHNA, CDR2 SNTAGT. CDR3 length: 10 residues. The DNA for the CDR3 is TGTGCGGATCCGGGAGATCCCCAGTACTTC. Amino acid sequence: CADPGDPQYF.

J is TRBJ1-5 and V is TRBV6-5, with TRBD1 identical over 7 bases. There are 15 residues in the CDR3. The V segment lost 5 bases and the J segment 7 bases; nucleotides outside the gene matches: 11. Looked up from germline, CDR1 is MNHEY and CDR2 is SVGAGI. The CDR3 reads CASSPAEKGAQPQHF. The CDR3 DNA follows: TGTGCCAGCAGTCCCGCCGAGAAGGGGGCGCAGCCCCAGCATTTT.

Of note for this clonotype: The junction departs from the called germline gene at one end, perhaps through a read error. The genes are TRBV12-3 or TRBV12-4 and TRBJ2-5, with no clear D. The DNA matches TRBJ2-7 better at its end, which makes the J call doubtful. This CDR3 is 12 amino acids long. DNA of the CDR3: TGTGCCAGTAGTTTTCATGGTTACGAGCAGTACTTC. Encoded protein: CASSFHGYEQYF.

V usage is TRBV4-2 and J usage is TRBJ2-5; no clear D. The tail of the sequence fits TRBJ2-7 better, so the J call may be wrong. The CDR3 loop spans 13 amino acids. Germline loops: CDR1 LGHNA, CDR2 YNFKEQ. The CDR3 spells CASSQEIEDEQYF. The CDR3 coding sequence is TGTGCCAGCAGCCAAGAGATTGAAGACGAGCAGTACTTC.

The table lists this clonotype with a few counts. The chain employs TRBV20-1 and TRBJ2-1, with TRBD2 matching 8 bases. The last part of the DNA fits TRBJ2-7 better; the J call may be wrong. Germline assignment: CDR1 DFQATT and CDR2 SNEGSKA (reference sequence). This CDR3 has 13 amino acids. The CDR3 coding sequence is TGCAGTGCTTTTAGCGGGACTTCCCCCGAGCAGTACTTC. This codes for CSAFSGTSPEQYF.

In its sample, this clonotype was seen a few times. This chain links TRBV6-1 with TRBJ2-3, with TRBD2 matching over 13 bases. Germline CDR1 MNHNS, CDR2 SASEGT. CDR3 length: 15 residues. Trimming at V came to 6 bases and at J to 3 bases, leaving 3 bases not matched to a gene. The CDR3 is CASRLAGGSTDTQYF. The CDR3 bases are TGTGCCAGCAGACTAGCGGGAGGGTCGACAGATACGCAGTATTTT.

V gene TRBV7-8 combines with J gene TRBJ1-4; D is uncertain. Between the trimmed V and J ends, which lost 11 bases and 6 bases, there was a span of 16 bases. The CDR3 totals 13 residues. In germline, CDR1 is SGHVS, CDR2 FQNEAQ. The CDR3 spells CAGSGVNHEKLFF. CDR3 DNA: TGTGCCGGGTCGGGCGTAAACCATGAAAAACTGTTTTTT. The variable domain in full, completed from reference TRBV7-8 and TRBJ1-4, reads GAGVSQSPRYKVAKRGQDVALRCDPISGHVSLFWYQQALGQGPEFLTYFQNEAQLDKSGLPSDRFFAERPEGSVSTLKIQRTQQEDSAVYLCAGSGVNHEKLFFGSGTQLSVL.

The chain combines TRBV5-1 with TRBJ2-3, with D unresolved. The germline V gene encodes CDR1 SGHRS and CDR2 YFSETQ. V shed 2 bases and J shed 5 bases, with 12 bases lying between them. The CDR3 extends over 14 amino acids. The CDR3 sequence: CASSLVALEDTQYF. DNA for the CDR3: TGCGCCAGCAGCTTAGTCGCATTGGAAGATACGCAGTATTTT.

This clonotype was counted only a few times. This chain connects TRBV28 to TRBJ2-3; D is undetermined. V lost 2 bases and J lost 3, with 18 bases in between. Per germline, CDR1 MDHEN and CDR2 SYDVKM. The CDR3 loop spans 17 amino acids. CDR3 loop: CASSLGVWERRTDTQYF. DNA of the CDR3: TGTGCCAGCAGTTTAGGGGTCTGGGAAAGAAGGACAGATACGCAGTATTTT. Variable domain in full (rest from reference TRBV28 and TRBJ2-3): DVKVTQSSRYLVKRTGEKVFLECVQDMDHENMFWYRQDPGLGLRLIYFSYDVKMKEKGDIPEGYSVSREKKERFSLILESASTNQTSMYLCASSLGVWERRTDTQYFGPGTRLTVL.

Concerning this clonotype: This could be a read error, since a much larger clone is one nucleotide away. The chain recombines TRBV28 with TRBJ2-5; D unclear. V lost 2 bases, J lost 4 bases, and 8 bases lay in between. Germline-derived CDR1 and CDR2 are MDHEN and SYDVKM. This CDR3 is 13 amino acids long. This CDR3 is CASSLRNPETQYF. The CDR3 nucleotides read TGTGCCAGCAGTTTAAGGAACCCAGAGACCCAGTACTTC.

This clonotype was counted ten times or more. V and J are TRBV6-2 or TRBV6-3 and TRBJ2-5; D is undetermined. Germline CDR1 and CDR2: MNHEY and SVGEGT. The V end lost 6 bases, the J end lost 5 bases, and 16 bases lay between the germline ends. This CDR3 is 14 amino acids long. The CDR3 region has the DNA TGTGCCAGCAGCTCACAGATGAGACCGGAGACCCAGTACTTC. Translation: CASSSQMRPETQYF.

V is TRBV6-2 or TRBV6-3 and J is TRBJ2-7; D may be TRBD2 (6 bases). The J call may be wrong; the DNA end is better matched by TRBJ2-1. The CDR3 sequence is 13 residues long. Germline V gene data show CDR1 as MNHEY and CDR2 as SVGEGT. The CDR3: CASSPGGTHEQFF. DNA for the CDR3: TGTGCCAGCAGTCCTGGGGGGACCCATGAGCAGTTCTTC.

The chain joins TRBV3-1 to TRBJ2-3, with no clear D. This CDR3 has 15 residues. The V gene lost 3 bases and the J gene lost 0 bases, with 10 bases spanning the gap. The germline V gene encodes CDR1 LGHDT and CDR2 YNNKEL (reference sequence). CDR3 in amino acids: CASSHLRVSTDTQYF. The CDR3 nucleotides read TGTGCCAGCAGCCATCTCAGAGTTAGCACAGATACGCAGTATTTT.

V gene TRBV4-2 combines with J gene TRBJ1-2; unclear D gene. The germline V gene encodes CDR1 LGHNA and CDR2 YNFKEQ. The CDR3 spans 16 residues. Deletions cut 0 bases from V and 8 bases from J, with 19 bases between. The CDR3 region has the DNA TGTGCCAGCAGCCAAGATGTTGACGCCTTTCTCCGGGGCTACACCTTC. Protein: CASSQDVDAFLRGYTF.

This chain uses TRBV15 with TRBJ1-5; D is unresolved. CDR1 LNHNV and CDR2 YYDKDF come from the germline V gene (reference sequence). The CDR3 has 17 residues. V lost 3 bases and J lost 4, with 19 bases in between. The CDR3 nucleotides are TGTGCCACCAGCAGGGAGGAACCTTGGAAGCCGAATCAGCCCCAGCATTTT. Its protein product is CATSREEPWKPNQPQHF.

This clonotype has more than one count but fewer than ten. The V call is TRBV6-6, the J call TRBJ1-6, with D perhaps matching TRBD1 (5 bases). V shed 2 bases and J shed 8 bases, with 16 bases lying between them. CDR3 length: 16 residues. From germline, CDR1 is MNHNY and CDR2 SVGAGI (reference sequence). CDR3 in DNA: TGTGCCAGCAGTTACCGATTTGGCAGGGACGATTCACCCCTCCACTTT. It encodes CASSYRFGRDDSPLHF.